A selection of T cell receptor beta chains follows, all from one sample in a study of beta chain features in type 1 diabetes. Measured with immunoSEQ multiplex PCR; TCRdb has only the in-frame clones, and not every one. The table has about 210,000 clones, about 11% seen once. Sequencing was carried out using central memory CD4+ T cells from blood. These receptors all come from a man aged 18 to 29 in good health. Each CDR3 is given with its conserved first and last residue. D genes are given only for firm matches. Where a row states a size, it is once, few, many or the class of an expanded clone; other rows omit it.

j_call | v_call | clone_size | cdr3_length | d_call | cdr3_nt | cdr3_aa
TRBJ2-3 | TRBV5-1 | few | 14 | TRBD2 | TGCGCCAGCAGAACGAGCGGGGGCACAGATACGCAGTATTTT | CASRTSGGTDTQYF
TRBJ2-5 | TRBV2 | few | 14 | TRBD2 | TGTGCCAGCAATGGGAGGGACGTCGAAGAGACCCAGTACTTC | CASNGRDVEETQYF
TRBJ1-2 | TRBV19 | - | 12 | - | TGTGCCAGTGGGGCTACCGTCTATGGCTACACCTTC | CASGATVYGYTF
TRBJ2-5 | TRBV29-1 | few | 12 | - | TGCAGCGTTGGTCACAGGGAAGAGACCCAGTACTTC | CSVGHREETQYF
TRBJ2-1 | TRBV29-1 | many | 9 | - | TGCAGCGTCCAGCGGGAGCAGTTCTTC | CSVQREQFF
TRBJ2-7 | TRBV11-2 | few | 14 | - | TGTGCCAGCAGCCCCCTTCGGACGGGGATACAGCAGTACTTC | CASSPLRTGIQQYF
TRBJ1-1 | TRBV7-2 | few | 13 | - | TGTGCCAGCAGCCCCCTTAGCCACACTGAAGCTTTCTTT | CASSPLSHTEAFF
TRBJ2-1 | TRBV10-3 | few | 13 | TRBD2 | TGTGCCATCAGGGGGACTAGCGGCAATGAGCAGTTCTTC | CAIRGTSGNEQFF
TRBJ2-7 | TRBV5-6 | - | 15 | TRBD2 | TGTGCCAGCAGTCGTGCGTTAGCGGGAGTGGACGAGCAGTACTTC | CASSRALAGVDEQYF
TRBJ1-1 | TRBV10-3 | - | 13 | - | TGTGCCATCAGTGAACAAGCAAACACTGAAGCTTTCTTT | CAISEQANTEAFF
TRBJ1-4 | TRBV4-1 | - | 12 | - | TGCGCCAGCAGCCCCATCGGCGAAAAACTGTTTTTT | CASSPIGEKLFF
TRBJ1-1 | TRBV28 | - | 15 | - | TGTGCCAGCAGGCGGGCCGGGATCCTGAACACTGAAGCTTTCTTT | CASRRAGILNTEAFF
TRBJ2-5 | TRBV4-1 | few | 17 | TRBD1 | TGCGCCAGCAGCCAAGGGGGGAGACAGGGATATGGGGAGACCCAGTACTTC | CASSQGGRQGYGETQYF
TRBJ2-1 | TRBV13 | - | 17 | TRBD2 | TGTGCCAGCAGCTTATCCCTACCGGGACTAAAGGTGAATGAGCAGTTCTTC | CASSLSLPGLKVNEQFF
TRBJ2-7 | TRBV28 | few | 15 | TRBD2 | TGTGCCAGCAGTTCAGGTGGGACTAGCGGTTACGAGCAGTACTTC | CASSSGGTSGYEQYF
TRBJ2-3 | TRBV9 | few | 15 | - | TGTGCCAGCAGCGTAGCCCCCGTTAGCACAGATACGCAGTATTTT | CASSVAPVSTDTQYF
TRBJ1-4 | TRBV2 | - | 12 | - | TGTGCCAGCACCTTACCACGTGAAAAACTGTTTTTT | CASTLPREKLFF
TRBJ1-5 | TRBV28 | - | 13 | - | TGTGCCAGCAGCGGTTTTAGCAATCAGCCCCAGCATTTT | CASSGFSNQPQHF
TRBJ2-3 | TRBV11-2 | - | 15 | TRBD1 | TGTGCCAGCAGTCCTAAGGGACAGCACACAGATACGCAGTATTTT | CASSPKGQHTDTQYF
TRBJ2-3 | TRBV11-2 | - | 14 | - | TGTGCCAGCAGCTTAGGGGCCGGGACAGATACGCAGTATTTT | CASSLGAGTDTQYF
TRBJ2-1 | TRBV15 | - | 14 | - | TGTGCCACCAGCGGGTGGGGGCGCCGGGTGGAGCAGTTCTTC | CATSGWGRRVEQFF
TRBJ2-7 | TRBV5-1 | few | 13 | - | TGCGCCAGCAGCTTATCGGGTACCTACGAGCAGTACTTC | CASSLSGTYEQYF
TRBJ2-7 | TRBV20-1 | few | 11 | - | TGCAGTGCCTTGGTCCTGTACGAGCAGTACTTC | CSALVLYEQYF
TRBJ2-2 | TRBV27 | - | 17 | TRBD1 | TGTGCCAGCAGTCCAGATTGGGTCAGGGGGCGCACCGGGGAGCTGTTTTTT | CASSPDWVRGRTGELFF
TRBJ2-2 | TRBV28 | many | 16 | - | TGTGCCAGCAGTTCCCGGCTCCGGGGAAACACCGGGGAGCTGTTTTTT | CASSSRLRGNTGELFF
TRBJ2-5 | TRBV30 | - | 15 | TRBD2 | TGTGCCTGGACCGCCCGGGCGCGGGGGAGAGAGACCCAGTACTTC | CAWTARARGRETQYF
TRBJ2-5 | TRBV5-6 | few | 13 | - | TGTGCCAGCAGCATCGACGGAGGGGAGACCCAGTACTTC | CASSIDGGETQYF
TRBJ2-6 | TRBV6-6 | few | 13 | - | TGTGCCAGCAGCTTTGACAGGGCCAACGTCCTGACTTTC | CASSFDRANVLTF
TRBJ2-2 | TRBV14 | many | 15 | - | TGTGCCAGCAGCCAAGAGGCCAGCGGGCCCGCGGAGCTGTTTTTT | CASSQEASGPAELFF
TRBJ2-6 | TRBV29-1 | once | 13 | - | TGCAGCGTTACCGGGACTGGGGCCAACGTCCTGACTTTC | CSVTGTGANVLTF
TRBJ1-5 | TRBV30 | few | 13 | - | TGTGCCTGGAGTGTAGCGGTGAATCAGCCCCAGCATTTT | CAWSVAVNQPQHF
TRBJ2-3 | TRBV30 | - | 11 | - | TGTGCCTGGATAGGCACAGATACGCAGTATTTT | CAWIGTDTQYF
TRBJ2-5 | TRBV7-9 | many | 14 | - | TGTGCCAGCAGCCTCAACACAGCCGGTGAGACCCAGTACTTC | CASSLNTAGETQYF
TRBJ2-1 | TRBV4-3 | - | 21 | - | TGCGCCAGCAGCCAAGATGGCGTCTGGGGGCGCGGGAGAGACTCCTACAATGAGCAGTTCTTC | CASSQDGVWGRGRDSYNEQFF
TRBJ1-2 | TRBV9 | - | 13 | - | TGTGCCAGCAGCGTAGGGGCAAACTATGGCTACACCTTC | CASSVGANYGYTF
TRBJ2-3 | TRBV2 | few | 13 | - | TGTGCCAGCAGGGGTAATGCCGCAGATACGCAGTATTTT | CASRGNAADTQYF
TRBJ2-7 | TRBV2 | - | 15 | - | TGTGCCAGCAGTGGAGCCAGCGGCTCCTCCTACGAGCAGTACTTC | CASSGASGSSYEQYF
TRBJ1-2 | TRBV19 | few | 14 | - | TGTGCCAGTAGTATCTCCGAGACGGTCTATGGCTACACCTTC | CASSISETVYGYTF
TRBJ1-1 | TRBV5-1 | - | 14 | - | TGCGCCAGCAGCGAGTCGGCGGGGAACAGAGAAGCTTTCTTT | CASSESAGNREAFF
TRBJ2-6 | TRBV14 | few | 16 | - | TGTGCCAGCAGTCCTTATACCTCGGCCGGGGCCAACGTCCTGACTTTC | CASSPYTSAGANVLTF
TRBJ2-1 | TRBV2 | few | 14 | TRBD2 | TGTGCCAGCAGTGAGCGGGAGTGGTACAATGAGCAGTTCTTC | CASSEREWYNEQFF
TRBJ2-2 | TRBV2 | - | 16 | - | TGTGCCAGCGCCCTGGAGCGGGTCTCGAACACCGGGGAGCTGTTTTTT | CASALERVSNTGELFF
TRBJ2-5 | TRBV28 | - | 16 | TRBD2 | TGTGCCAGCACCCCAGCGGGGGCGGGGTTGTTGGAGACCCAGTACTTC | CASTPAGAGLLETQYF
TRBJ2-7 | TRBV27 | many | 15 | TRBD1 | TGTGCCAGCAGTCCGGACAGGGGCAACTCCTACGAGCAGTACTTC | CASSPDRGNSYEQYF
TRBJ2-7 | TRBV18 | few | 13 | - | TGTGCCAGCTCACCAAGTGGAGGACACCTACAGTACTTC | CASSPSGGHLQYF
TRBJ2-5 | TRBV27 | few | 14 | - | TGTGCCAGCAGTATCGGAACCACTAGGGAGACCCAGTACTTC | CASSIGTTRETQYF
TRBJ2-3 | TRBV7-8 | - | 15 | TRBD1 | TGTGCCAGCAGCCCGACGACAGGGGGCACAGATACGCAGTATTTT | CASSPTTGGTDTQYF
TRBJ1-2 | TRBV7-2 | - | 15 | TRBD1 | TGTGCCAGCAGCTTAGCGGGGACAGCTAACTATGGCTACACCTTC | CASSLAGTANYGYTF
TRBJ2-5 | TRBV6-1 | - | 12 | - | TGTGCCAGCAGTGAAAGAATAGGGGCCCAGTACTTC | CASSERIGAQYF
TRBJ2-3 | TRBV4-2 | - | 19 | - | TGTGCCAGCAGCCAACGGGGGGCTCCGGAGGGAGCTAGCACAGATACGCAGTATTTT | CASSQRGAPEGASTDTQYF
TRBJ2-7 | TRBV18 | - | 14 | TRBD2 | TGTGCCAGCTCACCTCTAGCGGGAGATAACGAGCAGTACTTC | CASSPLAGDNEQYF
TRBJ2-7 | TRBV6-5 | - | 14 | - | TGTGCCAGCAGTAGGACAGCGAGCTCCTACGAGCAGTACTTC | CASSRTASSYEQYF
TRBJ2-7 | TRBV30 | - | 15 | - | TGTGCCTGGAGCGGCCGGGCCTACCGGAGAGGCGAGCAGTACTTC | CAWSGRAYRRGEQYF
TRBJ2-7 | TRBV19 | few | 14 | TRBD2 | TGTGCCAGTAGTTCCCTAGCGGGAGAGCGCGAGCAGTACTTC | CASSSLAGEREQYF
TRBJ2-1 | TRBV6-1 | many | 15 | TRBD2 | TGTGCCAGCAGTGAATTTCCTAGCGGGAGGAATGAGCAGTTCTTC | CASSEFPSGRNEQFF
TRBJ2-7 | TRBV30 | few | 14 | TRBD2 | TGTGCCTGGACCCGCGGGGGGAGCTCCTACGAGCAGTACTTC | CAWTRGGSSYEQYF
TRBJ2-4 | TRBV6-5 | few | 12 | TRBD1 | TGTGCCAGCAGTGGGGGACAGGGTTTTCAGTACTTC | CASSGGQGFQYF